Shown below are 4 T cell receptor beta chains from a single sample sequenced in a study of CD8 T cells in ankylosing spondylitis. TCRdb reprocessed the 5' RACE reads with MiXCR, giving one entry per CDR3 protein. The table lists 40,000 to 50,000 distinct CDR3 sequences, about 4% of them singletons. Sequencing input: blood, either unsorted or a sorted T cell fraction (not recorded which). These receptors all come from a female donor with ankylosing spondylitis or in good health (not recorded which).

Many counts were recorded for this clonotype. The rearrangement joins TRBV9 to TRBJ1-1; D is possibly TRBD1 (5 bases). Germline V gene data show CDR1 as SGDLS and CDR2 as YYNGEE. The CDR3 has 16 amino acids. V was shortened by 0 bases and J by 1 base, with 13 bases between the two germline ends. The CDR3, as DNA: TGTGCCAGCAGCGTAGGATCTTGGGGGGGGAACACTGAAGCTTTCTTT. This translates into CASSVGSWGGNTEAFF.

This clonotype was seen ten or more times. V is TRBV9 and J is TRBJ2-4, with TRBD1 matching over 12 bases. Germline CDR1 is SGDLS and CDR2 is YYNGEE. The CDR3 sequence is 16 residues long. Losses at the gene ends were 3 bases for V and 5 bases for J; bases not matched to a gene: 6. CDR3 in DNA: TGTGCCAGCAGCGCCCGGGACAGGGGGCACGAAAACATTCAGTACTTC. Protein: CASSARDRGHENIQYF.

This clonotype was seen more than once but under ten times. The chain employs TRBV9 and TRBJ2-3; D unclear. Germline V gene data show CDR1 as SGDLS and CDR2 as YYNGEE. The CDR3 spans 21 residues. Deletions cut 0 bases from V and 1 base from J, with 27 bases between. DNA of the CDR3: TGTGCCAGCAGCGTAGCTTTGGTTTCGGGTATGACCGAGCTCCGCACAGATACGCAGTATTTT. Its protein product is CASSVALVSGMTELRTDTQYF.

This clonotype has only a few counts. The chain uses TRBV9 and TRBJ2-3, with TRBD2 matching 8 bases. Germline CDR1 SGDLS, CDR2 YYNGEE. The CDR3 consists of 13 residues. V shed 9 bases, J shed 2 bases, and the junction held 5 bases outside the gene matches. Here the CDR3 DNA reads TGTGCCACCGCGGGGGGTAACACAGATACGCAGTATTTT. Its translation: CATAGGNTDTQYF.